One and the same sample provided the 12 T cell receptor beta chains below, sequenced in a study of Ad26.COV2.S vaccination and SARS-CoV-2 variants (dated by TCRdb to the early 2020s). Library creation used the immunoSEQ multiplex PCR assay. Imported from immuneACCESS, the table was reduced by TCRdb to in-frame sequences with V and J called. These copies leave out some clones; in studies compared against another copy, an unresolved V gene accounts for under half, and the cause of the remainder is not known. The sample has 440,000 or so clones on record, about nine tenths of them singletons. In total, the top ten clones hold about 4.5% of the sample. The sample's treatment or condition label is to be understood as: over 15 received Ad26.COV2.S at low or high dose, single or two shots; 5 received placebo; per-sample allocation not given. Repertoires of vaccine and placebo recipients were sequenced from samples taken on day 63 after the first injection.

Material: peripheral blood, obtained in a trial of Ad26.COV2.S vaccine versus placebo. The receptor source for this set is a person aged 18-60 years who received the Ad26.COV2.S COVID-19 vaccine or a placebo.

The V gene is TRBV6-1, the J gene TRBJ2-1, with unresolved D. CDR3 length: 11 residues. V gave up 2 bases and J gave up 10 bases, with 6 bases separating them. Germline V gene data show CDR1 as MNHNS and CDR2 as SASEGT. CDR3 nucleotides: TGTGCCAGCAGTGAATCCGGAGAGCAGTTCTTC. Translated: CASSESGEQFF.

The chain uses TRBV6-2 or TRBV6-3 and TRBJ2-1; no firm D call. This CDR3 spans 13 amino acids. CDR1 and CDR2 from the germline V gene are MNHEY and SVGEGT. V was cut by 1 base and J by 7 bases, with 8 bases left in between. CDR3 nucleotide sequence: TGTGCCAGCAGTTACTTGTCGGAAAATGAGCAGTTCTTC. Translating it yields CASSYLSENEQFF.

The V call is TRBV5-6, the J call TRBJ2-1; TRBD2 matches at 7 bases. Germline assignment: CDR1 SGHDT and CDR2 YYEEEE. V dropped 3 bases and J dropped 1; count of bases not matched to a gene: 1. CDR3 length: 14 amino acids. The DNA of the CDR3 is TGTGCCAGCAGCTGGACTAGTTCCTACAATGAGCAGTTCTTC. Its translation is CASSWTSSYNEQFF.

In its sample, this clone was seen once. The V call is TRBV9, the J call TRBJ1-3; 7 bases map to TRBD1. Trimming cost V 0 bases and J 3 bases; bases outside gene matches: 9. The germline CDR1 and CDR2 sequences are SGDLS and YYNGEE. There are 17 residues in the CDR3. The DNA of the CDR3 is TGTGCCAGCAGCGTAGACGCAGAAGGGACAGATGGAAACACCATATATTTT. This encodes CASSVDAEGTDGNTIYF. Full variable domain (outside the CDR3, taken from reference TRBV9 and TRBJ1-3): DSGVTQTPKHLITATGQRVTLRCSPRSGDLSVYWYQQSLDQGLQFLIQYYNGEERAKGNILERFSAQQFPDLHSELNLSSLELGDSALYFCASSVDAEGTDGNTIYFGEGSWLTVV.

On this clone itself: Other DNA sequences of this sample code for an identical CDR3. This chain joins TRBV27 and TRBJ2-7; 8 nucleotides align to TRBD2. The CDR3 is 14 amino acids. Trimming took 5 bases from V and 0 from J; bases not matched to a gene: 3. The germline gives CDR1 MNHEY, CDR2 SMNVEV (reference sequence). Here the CDR3 reads CASSPRGGSYEQYF. CDR3 sequence (DNA): TGTGCCAGCAGTCCCCGGGGGGGCTCCTACGAGCAGTACTTC.

This clone appeared once. The chain couples TRBV5-5 to TRBJ2-7; possibly TRBD2 for D (6 bases). The CDR3 is 17 residues long. Germline loops: CDR1 SGHKS, CDR2 YYEKEE (reference sequence). V was cut by 6 bases and J by 3 bases, with 25 bases left in between. Here the CDR3 DNA reads TGTGCCAGCACCAATTCCAGGGTGGGGGGACCAGTCTACGAGCAGTACTTC. Translated: CASTNSRVGGPVYEQYF.

This clone has a single count. The rearrangement joins TRBV2 to TRBJ2-5; the match to TRBD2 covers 7 bases. The CDR3 totals 14 residues. CDR1 is SNHLY, CDR2 FYNNEI, per germline. Trimming at V came to 3 bases and at J to 2 bases, leaving 3 bases not matched to a gene. CDR3 coding DNA: TGTGCCAGCAGTGATGGGAGGGCTCAAGAGACCCAGTACTTC. Translated, it gives CASSDGRAQETQYF.

CDR3 nucleotide sequence: TGTGCCAGCAGCCAAGGTTGGCACGGATACTACGAGCAGTACTTC. It yields the protein CASSQGWHGYYEQYF. This rearrangement joins TRBV14 to TRBJ2-7; no clear D. Germline assignment: CDR1 SGHDN and CDR2 FVKESK. V was shortened by 1 base and J by 3 bases, with 13 bases between the two germline ends. The CDR3 is 15 amino acids. The variable domain in full, completed from reference TRBV14 and TRBJ2-7, reads EAGVTQFPSHSVIEKGQTVTLRCDPISGHDNLYWYRRVMGKEIKFLLHFVKESKQDESGMPNNRFLAERTGGTYSTLKVQPAELEDSGVYFCASSQGWHGYYEQYFGPGTRLTVT.

The chain is built from TRBV28 and TRBJ2-2, with D unresolved. The V end lost 3 bases, the J end lost 5 bases, and 16 bases lay between the germline ends. The germline V gene has CDR1 MDHEN and CDR2 SYDVKM. The CDR3 totals 16 residues. The CDR3 region is CASSFGLGPRTGELFF. Written as DNA, the CDR3 is TGTGCCAGCAGTTTCGGGCTAGGCCCGAGGACCGGGGAGCTGTTTTTT. Using reference TRBV28 and TRBJ2-2 for the parts outside the CDR3, the full variable domain is DVKVTQSSRYLVKRTGEKVFLECVQDMDHENMFWYRQDPGLGLRLIYFSYDVKMKEKGDIPEGYSVSREKKERFSLILESASTNQTSMYLCASSFGLGPRTGELFFGEGSRLTVL.

This chain links TRBV15 with TRBJ2-1; D ambiguous. V dropped 0 bases and J dropped 11 bases, with 11 bases sitting between them. From germline, CDR1 is LNHNV and CDR2 YYDKDF (reference sequence). This CDR3 region has 13 residues. This CDR3 is CATSRDLGGQQFF. In DNA, the CDR3 is TGTGCCACCAGCAGAGATTTGGGCGGCCAGCAGTTCTTC.

The chain couples TRBV7-3 to TRBJ2-2; the match to TRBD2 covers 10 bases. Germline V gene data show CDR1 as SGHTA and CDR2 as FQGTGA. This CDR3 has 16 residues. The V segment lost 5 bases and the J segment 6 bases; nucleotides outside the gene matches: 9. The CDR3 nucleotides are TGTGCCAGCAGCCCCTTTTCTAGCGGGAGACCCGGGGAGCTGTTTTTT. This codes for CASSPFSSGRPGELFF.

V is TRBV11-2 and J is TRBJ2-5; 8 bases agree with TRBD1. This CDR3 contains 16 residues. CDR1 and CDR2 from the germline V gene are SGHAT and FQNNGV. Unmatched junction bases numbered 10, after V lost 3 bases and J lost 4 bases. The CDR3 spells CASSLAGQGGRETQYF. CDR3 coding DNA: TGTGCCAGCAGCTTGGCCGGACAGGGTGGGCGAGAGACCCAGTACTTC.